The sequence of this T cell receptor beta chain was determined in a study of blood T cell repertoires in COVID-19. Study information: The analysed material was cDNA or gDNA that came from T cells, B-cell-depleted T cells, or PBMCs.

To note about this clone: Other DNA variants within this sample encode the same CDR3.

CDR1 is LGHDT, CDR2 YNNKEL, per germline (reference sequence). Between the trimmed V and J ends, which lost 4 bases and 3 bases, there was a span of 16 bases. This CDR3 contains 15 residues. Generated by immunoSEQ multiplex PCR, the TCRdb table keeps only in-frame clones and is missing some. The sample includes around 58,000 clones, around four fifths of them seen just once. The clonotype originates from a human donor in a cohort sampled during active COVID-19. The chain employs TRBV3-1 (or the pseudogene TRBV3-2) and TRBJ2-7; perhaps TRBD1 as D (6 bases). Input material: peripheral blood. The CDR3, as DNA: TGTGCCAGCAGCCTAACGACAGGATCCCTCTACGAGCAGTACTTC. As protein: CASSLTTGSLYEQYF.